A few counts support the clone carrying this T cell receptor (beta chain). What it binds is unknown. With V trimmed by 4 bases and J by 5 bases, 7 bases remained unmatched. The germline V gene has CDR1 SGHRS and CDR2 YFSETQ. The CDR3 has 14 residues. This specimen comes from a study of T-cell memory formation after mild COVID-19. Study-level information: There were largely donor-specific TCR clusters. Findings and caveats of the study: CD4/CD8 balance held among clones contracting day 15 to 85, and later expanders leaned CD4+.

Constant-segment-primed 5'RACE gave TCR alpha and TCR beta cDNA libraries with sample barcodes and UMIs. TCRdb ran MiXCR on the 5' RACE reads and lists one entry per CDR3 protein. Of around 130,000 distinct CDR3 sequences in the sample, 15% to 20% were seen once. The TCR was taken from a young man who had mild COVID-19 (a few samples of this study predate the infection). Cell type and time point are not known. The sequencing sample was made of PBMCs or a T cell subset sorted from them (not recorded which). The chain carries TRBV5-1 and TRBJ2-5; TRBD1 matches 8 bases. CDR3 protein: CASSLETGAETQYF. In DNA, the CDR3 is TGCGCCAGCAGCCTAGAGACAGGGGCGGAGACCCAGTACTTC. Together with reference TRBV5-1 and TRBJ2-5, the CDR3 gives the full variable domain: KAGVTQTPRYLIKTRGQQVTLSCSPISGHRSVSWYQQTPGQGLQFLFEYFSETQRNKGNFPGRFSGRQFSNSRSEMNVSTLELGDSALYLCASSLETGAETQYFGPGTRLLVL.